Sequencing of this T cell receptor beta chain was carried out in a study of CD8+ T cells in alopecia areata. Study in general: Treatment of the treated patients consisted of oral tofacitinib, 5 to 10 mg twice daily. The drug, tofacitinib, lasted 6 to 18 months, followed by 6 months off drug.

Sampling of alopecia areata patients yielded lesional scalp punch biopsies as well as peripheral blood. Following extraction, RNA underwent reverse transcription to cDNA, which served as the sequencing template. Sequencing used immunoSEQ multiplex PCR; TCRdb keeps in-frame clones, though not all of them. The sample contains about 11,000 clones, around 60% of which appear only once. Worth noting for this clone: Its antigen is undetermined. The same CDR3 also results from other DNA sequences found in this sample.

The germline gives CDR1 LNHDA, CDR2 SQIVND (reference sequence). Between the trimmed V and J ends, which lost 1 base and 1 base, there was a span of 14 bases. The CDR3 is made up of 17 amino acids. General study findings and limits: Higher clonality and more expanded CD8+ clones appeared in lesional than normal scalp. Sequenced scalp T cells also include alphabeta T cells resident in normal skin.

The V gene is TRBV19, the J gene TRBJ2-4, with D tentatively TRBD2 (7 bases). Sequences were obtained from skin. This sequence was found in a human donor with alopecia areata. The CDR3 bases are TGTGCCAGTAGTATAGCCCGGACAGCGGGGGCCAAAAACATTCAGTACTTC. It translates to CASSIARTAGAKNIQYF.